This T cell receptor (beta chain) derives from a study of blood T cell repertoires in COVID-19. Study summary: From T cells, B-cell-depleted T cells, or PBMCs came the material, which was cDNA or gDNA.

V lost 4 bases to trimming and J lost 6 bases, with 15 bases between them. Germline lookup yields CDR1 LGHNA and CDR2 YSLEER. The CDR3 runs 14 residues. Authors' analysis steps: Estimated nucleated cell counts came from reference gene primer amplification. Only in-frame clones appear in the TCRdb table, and some are missing; sequencing was by immunoSEQ multiplex PCR. V, J and clone size are taken as reported in that table, and D and trimming were inferred from the DNA itself. The repertoire holds some 260,000 clones, with about 88% as singletons. This chain uses TRBV4-3 with TRBJ1-1, with D perhaps matching TRBD1 (6 bases). The TCR sequence derives from a woman aged 35 to 49 who had recovered from COVID-19. The sequencing input was peripheral blood. The DNA for the CDR3 is TGCGCCAGCAGCCGGGAGGGGGTTGGGGCTGAAGCTTTCTTT. Protein product: CASSREGVGAEAFF.